The next 3 T cell receptor beta chains were all read from a single sample in a study of lymphopenia after photon versus proton radiotherapy. Sequencing used immunoSEQ multiplex PCR; TCRdb keeps in-frame clones, though not all of them. This table has 55,000 to 70,000 clones, approximately 91% appearing once. The sample was peripheral blood, taken from a patient treated with photon-based radiotherapy. These receptors came from a woman aged 70-85 years with pancreatic cancer.

This clone was found once. This chain uses TRBV5-4 with TRBJ2-5, with D possibly being TRBD2 (6 bases). Trimming stripped 2 bases from V and 1 base from J, with 9 bases between. The CDR3 is 14 amino acids. Germline-derived CDR1 and CDR2 are SGHNT and YYREEE (reference sequence). The CDR3 is CASSFAGSQETQYF. CDR3 DNA: TGTGCCAGCAGCTTTGCGGGAAGCCAAGAGACCCAGTACTTC. Variable domain in full (rest from reference TRBV5-4 and TRBJ2-5): ETGVTQSPTHLIKTRGQQVTLRCSSQSGHNTVSWYQQALGQGPQFIFQYYREEENGRGNFPPRFSGLQFPNYSSELNVNALELDDSALYLCASSFAGSQETQYFGPGTRLLVL.

This rearrangement joins TRBV7-9 to TRBJ2-1; 7 bases map to TRBD2. With 4 bases clipped from V and 3 bases from J, the junction kept 9 bases outside the gene matches. In germline, CDR1 is SEHNR, CDR2 FQNEAQ (reference sequence). The CDR3 extends over 16 amino acids. CDR3 DNA sequence: TGTGCCAGCAGCTCCCAAGTGGCTAGCGGCTACAATGAGCAGTTCTTC. Encoded protein: CASSSQVASGYNEQFF. Combining the CDR3 with reference TRBV7-9 and TRBJ2-1 gives the whole variable domain DTGVSQNPRHKITKRGQNVTFRCDPISEHNRLYWYRQTLGQGPEFLTYFQNEAQLEKSRLLSDRFSAERPKGSFSTLEIQRTEQGDSAMYLCASSSQVASGYNEQFFGPGTRLTVL.

The V and J genes are TRBV5-1 and TRBJ2-7; a possible D gene is TRBD2 (5 bases). The CDR3 has 14 amino acids. CDR1 SGHRS and CDR2 YFSETQ come from the germline V gene. Trimming removed 0 bases at V and 3 bases at J, with 10 bases between. CDR3 residues: CASSLEARVYEQYF. CDR3 coding DNA: TGCGCCAGCAGCTTGGAGGCGCGGGTCTACGAGCAGTACTTC. The entire variable domain, with the rest obtained from reference TRBV5-1 and TRBJ2-7, is as follows: KAGVTQTPRYLIKTRGQQVTLSCSPISGHRSVSWYQQTPGQGLQFLFEYFSETQRNKGNFPGRFSGRQFSNSRSEMNVSTLELGDSALYLCASSLEARVYEQYFGPGTRLTVT.